These T cell receptor beta chains were read from a single sample in a study of blood T cell repertoires in COVID-19. Profiling relied on immunoSEQ multiplex PCR, and the TCRdb table lists in-frame clones only, not all of them. The table has roughly 290,000 clones, approximately 90% seen once. Sequencing was done on a sample of PBMCs or T cells enriched from blood (not recorded which). These receptor sequences come from a woman aged 40 to 50 who had recovered from COVID-19. The CDR3 runs from the conserved cysteine through the conserved F or W. The D gene is left open where the match is weak. Part of the rows lack a size; the others show once, few, many or a class for expanded clones.

J gene,D gene,V gene,CDR3 length,clone size,CDR3 protein,CDR3 DNA
TRBJ1-2,.,TRBV6-4,12,.,CASSDLSGGYTF,TGTGCCAGCAGTGACTTATCCGGTGGCTACACCTTC
TRBJ2-7,TRBD1,TRBV9,17,.,CANLGGQGTTEPYEQYF,TGTGCCAACCTGGGGGGACAGGGGACCACAGAGCCCTACGAGCAGTACTTC
TRBJ2-6,.,TRBV7-2,18,.,CASSWFLGRPSGANVLTF,TGTGCCAGCAGCTGGTTTTTGGGCAGACCCTCTGGGGCCAACGTCCTGACTTTC
TRBJ2-7,TRBD2,TRBV4-3,15,few,CASSRRLSGQSEQYF,TGCGCCAGCAGCCGAAGGCTTAGCGGGCAAAGCGAGCAGTACTTC
TRBJ2-3,.,TRBV18,14,.,CASSPTPGGDTQYF,TGTGCCAGCTCACCGACCCCTGGGGGGGATACGCAGTATTTT
TRBJ2-2,.,TRBV18,16,once,CASSPRGAGNTGELFF,TGTGCCAGCTCCCCGAGGGGAGCGGGGAACACCGGGGAGCTGTTTTTT
TRBJ1-2,.,TRBV7-3,13,.,CASSLRGDYGYTF,TGTGCCAGCAGCTTAAGGGGGGACTATGGCTACACCTTC
TRBJ2-7,.,TRBV2,13,.,CASSLQVAYEQYF,TGTGCCAGCAGTTTGCAGGTCGCCTACGAGCAGTACTTC
TRBJ2-7,TRBD1,TRBV27,16,.,CASSRYRGPSSYEQYF,TGTGCCAGCAGTAGGTACAGGGGTCCTAGCTCCTACGAGCAGTACTTC
TRBJ2-5,TRBD1,TRBV24-1,15,few,CATSDGDRLEETQYF,TGTGCCACCAGTGATGGGGACAGGTTGGAAGAGACCCAGTACTTC
TRBJ1-3,.,TRBV2,11,.,CASSPVNTIYF,TGTGCCAGCAGCCCGGTAAACACCATATATTTT
TRBJ2-3,TRBD2,TRBV5-3,20,.,CARSKTTRTSGYASTDTQYF,TGTGCCAGAAGCAAGACCACCAGGACTAGCGGGTACGCTAGCACAGATACGCAGTATTTT
TRBJ2-3,.,TRBV16,12,.,CASSPEGSAQYF,TGTGCCAGCAGCCCCGAGGGTAGCGCGCAGTATTTT
TRBJ2-7,.,TRBV7-2,13,.,CASSLVWEYEQYF,TGTGCCAGCAGCTTAGTGTGGGAGTACGAGCAGTACTTC
TRBJ2-7,TRBD2,TRBV7-9,16,.,CASSNPGLADTYEQYF,TGTGCCAGCAGCAACCCTGGACTAGCAGATACCTACGAGCAGTACTTC
TRBJ1-2,TRBD1,TRBV6-5,14,.,CASRSTGGNYGYTF,TGTGCCAGCAGATCGACAGGGGGGAACTATGGCTACACCTTC